This note documents a single T cell receptor beta chain sequence. These data are taken from a study of blood T cells in healthy people across ages. A second 7 to 11 cycle PCR used barcoded and J-beta primers. TCRdb ran MiXCR on the 5' RACE reads and lists one entry per CDR3 protein. Found here are under 1,100,000 distinct CDR3 sequences, approximately 25% of them singletons; the top ten hold about 0.72%. Trimming left V 5 bases short and J 7 bases short, with 20 bases between. Germline V gives CDR1 SNHLY, CDR2 FYNNEI. The CDR3 is 16 residues long. This same sample was also taken into another study, of T cells of mothers and their children.

Sample: blood. The rearrangement joins TRBV2 to TRBJ1-4, with D maybe TRBD1 (5 bases). The sequence was collected from a girl aged 2 to 10 in good health. DNA of the CDR3: TGTGCCAGCAGTTCCAATCGGGCAGGGATAGCTGAAAAACTGTTTTTT. Protein product: CASSSNRAGIAEKLFF. The variable domain in full, with the rest retrieved from reference TRBV2 and TRBJ1-4, is EPEVTQTPSHQVTQMGQEVILRCVPISNHLYFYWYRQILGQKVEFLVSFYNNEISEKSEIFDDQFSVERPDGSNFTLKIRSTKLEDSAMYFCASSSNRAGIAEKLFFGSGTQLSVL.